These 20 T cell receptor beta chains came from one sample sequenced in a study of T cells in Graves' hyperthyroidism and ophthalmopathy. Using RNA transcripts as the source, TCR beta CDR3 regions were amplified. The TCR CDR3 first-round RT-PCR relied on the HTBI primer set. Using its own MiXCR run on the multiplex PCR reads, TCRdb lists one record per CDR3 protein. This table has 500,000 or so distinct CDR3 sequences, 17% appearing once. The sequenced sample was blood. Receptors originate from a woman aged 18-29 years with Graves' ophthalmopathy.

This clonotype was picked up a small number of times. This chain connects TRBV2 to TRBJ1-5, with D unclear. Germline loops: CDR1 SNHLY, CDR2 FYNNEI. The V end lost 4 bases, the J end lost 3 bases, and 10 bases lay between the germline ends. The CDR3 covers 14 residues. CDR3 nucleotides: TGTGCCAGCAGTGGGGGAGGAGACAATCAGCCCCAGCATTTT. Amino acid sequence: CASSGGGDNQPQHF.

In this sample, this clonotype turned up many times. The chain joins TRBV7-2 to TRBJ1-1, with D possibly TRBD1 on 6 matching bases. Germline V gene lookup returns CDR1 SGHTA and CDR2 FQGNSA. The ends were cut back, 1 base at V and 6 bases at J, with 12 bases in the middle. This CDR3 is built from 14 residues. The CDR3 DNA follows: TGTGCCAGCAGCTTAGAGCAGGGGCCGGCTGAAGCTTTCTTT. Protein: CASSLEQGPAEAFF.

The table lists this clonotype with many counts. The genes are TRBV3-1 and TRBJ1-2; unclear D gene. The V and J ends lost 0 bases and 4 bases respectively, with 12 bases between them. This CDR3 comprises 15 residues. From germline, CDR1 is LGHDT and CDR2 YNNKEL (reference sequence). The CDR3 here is CASSQDSGSFYGYTF. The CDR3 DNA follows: TGTGCCAGCAGCCAAGATTCGGGGAGTTTCTATGGCTACACCTTC.

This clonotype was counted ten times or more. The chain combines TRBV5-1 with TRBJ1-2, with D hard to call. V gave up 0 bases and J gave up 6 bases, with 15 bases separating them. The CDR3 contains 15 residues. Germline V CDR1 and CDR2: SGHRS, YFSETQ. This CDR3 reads CASSLDWPHGDGYTF. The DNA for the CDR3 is TGCGCCAGCAGCTTGGACTGGCCCCACGGGGATGGCTACACCTTC. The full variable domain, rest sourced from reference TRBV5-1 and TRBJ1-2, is KAGVTQTPRYLIKTRGQQVTLSCSPISGHRSVSWYQQTPGQGLQFLFEYFSETQRNKGNFPGRFSGRQFSNSRSEMNVSTLELGDSALYLCASSLDWPHGDGYTFGSGTRLTVV.

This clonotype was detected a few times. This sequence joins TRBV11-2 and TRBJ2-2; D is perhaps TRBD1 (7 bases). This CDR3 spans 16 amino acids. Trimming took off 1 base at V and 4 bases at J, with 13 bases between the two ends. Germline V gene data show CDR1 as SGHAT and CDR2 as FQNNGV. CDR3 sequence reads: CASSLGAGGSTGELFF. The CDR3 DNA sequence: TGTGCCAGCAGCTTAGGTGCAGGGGGGAGCACCGGGGAGCTGTTTTTT.

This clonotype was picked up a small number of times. CDR3 sequence (DNA): TGTGCCACCAGCAGAGGTCAGGGTAGGGTGAACACTGAAGCTTTCTTT. Protein product: CATSRGQGRVNTEAFF. J is TRBJ1-1 and V is TRBV15, with D possibly being TRBD1 (5 bases). This CDR3 region has 16 residues. V was cut by 1 base and J by 0 bases, with 12 bases left in between. Germline V CDR1 and CDR2: LNHNV, YYDKDF (reference sequence).

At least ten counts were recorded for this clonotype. This CDR3 reads CASSYSSGGRSEQFF. CDR3 DNA: TGTGCCAGCAGTTACTCGAGTGGCGGGAGGTCTGAGCAGTTCTTC. V gene TRBV6-6 combines with J gene TRBJ2-1; 8 nucleotides line up with TRBD2. Trimming cost V 0 bases and J 9 bases; bases outside gene matches: 7. This CDR3 contains 15 residues. Germline CDR1 reads MNHNY; CDR2 reads SVGAGI (reference sequence).

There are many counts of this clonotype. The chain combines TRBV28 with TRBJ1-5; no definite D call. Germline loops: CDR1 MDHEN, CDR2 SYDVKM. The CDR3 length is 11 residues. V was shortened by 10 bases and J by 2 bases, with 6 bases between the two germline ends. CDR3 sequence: CAIGGNQPQHF. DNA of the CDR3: TGTGCCATCGGGGGCAATCAGCCCCAGCATTTT.

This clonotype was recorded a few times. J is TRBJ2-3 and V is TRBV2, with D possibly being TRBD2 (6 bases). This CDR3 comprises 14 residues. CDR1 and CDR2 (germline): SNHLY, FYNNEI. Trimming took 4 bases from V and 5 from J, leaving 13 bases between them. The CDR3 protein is CASSGFRAGDTQYF. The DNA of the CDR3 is TGTGCCAGCAGTGGATTTCGAGCGGGAGATACGCAGTATTTT.

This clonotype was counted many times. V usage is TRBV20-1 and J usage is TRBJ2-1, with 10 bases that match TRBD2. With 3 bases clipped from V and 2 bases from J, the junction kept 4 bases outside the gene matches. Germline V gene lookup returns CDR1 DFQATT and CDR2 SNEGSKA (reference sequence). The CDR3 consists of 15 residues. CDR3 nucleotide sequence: TGCAGTGCTAGGCGAGCGGGAGGGACCTACAATGAGCAGTTCTTC. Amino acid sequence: CSARRAGGTYNEQFF.

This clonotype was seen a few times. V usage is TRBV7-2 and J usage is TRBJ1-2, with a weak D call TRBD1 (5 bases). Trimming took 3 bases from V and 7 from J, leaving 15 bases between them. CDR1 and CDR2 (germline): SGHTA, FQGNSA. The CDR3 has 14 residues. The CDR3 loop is CASSLQGRELGYTF. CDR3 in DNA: TGTGCCAGCAGCTTGCAGGGCAGGGAACTTGGCTACACCTTC.

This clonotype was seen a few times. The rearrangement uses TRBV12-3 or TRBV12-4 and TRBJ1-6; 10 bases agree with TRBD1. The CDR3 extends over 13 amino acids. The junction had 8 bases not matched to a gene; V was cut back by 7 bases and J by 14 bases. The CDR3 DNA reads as TGTGCCAGCACGGGACAGGGGTTCGAGACCCTCCACTTT. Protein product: CASTGQGFETLHF.

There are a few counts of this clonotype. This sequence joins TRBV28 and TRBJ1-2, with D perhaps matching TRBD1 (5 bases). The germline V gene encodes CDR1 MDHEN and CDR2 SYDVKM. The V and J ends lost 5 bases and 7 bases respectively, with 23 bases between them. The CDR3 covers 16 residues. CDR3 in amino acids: CASSPLSTGGSGGYTF. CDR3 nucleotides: TGTGCCAGCAGTCCCCTCTCTACCGGGGGGAGTGGTGGCTACACCTTC.

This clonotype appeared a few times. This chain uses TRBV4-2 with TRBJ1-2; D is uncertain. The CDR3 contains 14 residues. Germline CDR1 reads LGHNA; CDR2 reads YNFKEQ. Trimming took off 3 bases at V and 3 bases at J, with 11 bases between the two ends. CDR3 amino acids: CASSQADRDYGYTF. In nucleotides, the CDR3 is TGTGCCAGCAGCCAGGCTGACCGGGACTATGGCTACACCTTC.

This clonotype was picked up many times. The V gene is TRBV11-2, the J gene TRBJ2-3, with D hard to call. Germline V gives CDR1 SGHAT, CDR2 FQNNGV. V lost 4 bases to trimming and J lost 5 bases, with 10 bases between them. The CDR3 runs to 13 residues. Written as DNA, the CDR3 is TGTGCCAGCAGCTCCCCTCTTCGAGATACGCAGTATTTT. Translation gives CASSSPLRDTQYF.

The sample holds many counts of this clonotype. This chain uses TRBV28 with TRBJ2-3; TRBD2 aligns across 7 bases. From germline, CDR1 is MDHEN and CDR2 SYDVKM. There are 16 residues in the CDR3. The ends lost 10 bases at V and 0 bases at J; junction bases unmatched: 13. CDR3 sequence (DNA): TGTGCCACAGGAACCCGGGACTACACTAGCACAGATACGCAGTATTTT. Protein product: CATGTRDYTSTDTQYF.

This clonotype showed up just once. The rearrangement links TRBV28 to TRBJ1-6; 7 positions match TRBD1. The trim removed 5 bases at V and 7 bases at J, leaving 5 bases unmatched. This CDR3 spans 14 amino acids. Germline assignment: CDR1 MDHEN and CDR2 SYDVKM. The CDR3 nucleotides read TGTGCCAGCAGTCGGGACAGACTGAATTCACCCCTCCACTTT. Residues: CASSRDRLNSPLHF. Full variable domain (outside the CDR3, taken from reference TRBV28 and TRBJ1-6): DVKVTQSSRYLVKRTGEKVFLECVQDMDHENMFWYRQDPGLGLRLIYFSYDVKMKEKGDIPEGYSVSREKKERFSLILESASTNQTSMYLCASSRDRLNSPLHFGNGTRLTVT.

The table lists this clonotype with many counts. CDR3 in DNA: TGTGCCAGCAGTTCGGGACATCCTAGCAATCAGCCCCAGCATTTT. It encodes CASSSGHPSNQPQHF. The rearrangement joins TRBV27 to TRBJ1-5; tentative D call: TRBD1 (6 bases). The V gene's germline CDR1 is MNHEY and CDR2 SMNVEV (reference sequence). The ends were cut back, 4 bases at V and 0 bases at J, with 10 bases in the middle. CDR3 length: 15 residues.

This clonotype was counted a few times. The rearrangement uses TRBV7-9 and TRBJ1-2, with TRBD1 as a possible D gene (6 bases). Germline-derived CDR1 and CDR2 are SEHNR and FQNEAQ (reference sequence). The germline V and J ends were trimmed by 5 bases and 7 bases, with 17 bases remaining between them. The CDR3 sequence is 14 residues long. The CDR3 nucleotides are TGTGCCAGCAGCAACAACAGACAGGTTCCTGGCTACACCTTC. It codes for CASSNNRQVPGYTF.

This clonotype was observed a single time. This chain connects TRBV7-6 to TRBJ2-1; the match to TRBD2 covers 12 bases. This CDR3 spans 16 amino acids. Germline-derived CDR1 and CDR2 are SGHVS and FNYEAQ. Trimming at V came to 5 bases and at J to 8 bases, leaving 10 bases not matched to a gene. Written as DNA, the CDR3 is TGTGCCAGCAGCCAAGGGCTAGCGGGGGGGATCTATGAGCAGTTCTTC. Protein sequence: CASSQGLAGGIYEQFF.